This entry lists 5 T cell receptor beta chains sequenced from one sample in a study of identical twins. TCRdb redid the calling of the 5' RACE reads with MiXCR, one entry per CDR3 protein. Altogether about 570,000 distinct CDR3 sequences are present, 9% to 10% being singletons, with the ten largest covering more than 2.5%. This sample also belongs to another study, concerning yellow fever vaccine responses in identical twins.

Material for sequencing was PBMCs. The origin of the receptors is a woman aged 18-35 years in good health.

The chain employs TRBV25-1 and TRBJ2-1; TRBD2 matches 9 bases. The CDR3 has 14 residues. V lost 8 bases, J lost 10 bases, and 12 bases stayed unmatched. The germline V gene encodes CDR1 MGHDK and CDR2 SYGVNS. As DNA, the CDR3 is TGTGCCAGCCCCACAAGAGTAGCGGGAGTAGAGCAGTTCTTC. Its translation: CASPTRVAGVEQFF.

The chain combines TRBV25-1 with TRBJ2-7, with no clear D. Per the germline V gene, CDR1 is MGHDK and CDR2 is SYGVNS. The V gene lost 5 bases and the J gene lost 5 bases, with 16 bases spanning the gap. This CDR3 has 14 amino acids. The CDR3 is CASSIGGFGNEQYF. CDR3 bases: TGTGCCAGCAGTATTGGCGGATTTGGGAACGAGCAGTACTTC.

The table lists this clonotype with many counts. The rearrangement links TRBV10-3 to TRBJ2-1, with TRBD1 as a possible D gene (6 bases). The CDR3 has 17 amino acids. V shed 2 bases and J shed 2 bases, with 16 bases lying between them. Germline values: CDR1 ENHRY, CDR2 SYGVKD. For the CDR3, the DNA is TGTGCCATCAGTGAGCCTCCGGACAGATTCACCTACAATGAGCAGTTCTTC. It yields the protein CAISEPPDRFTYNEQFF.

This chain uses TRBV6-1 with TRBJ2-6, with 10 bases that match TRBD1. Germline CDR1 reads MNHNS; CDR2 reads SASEGT. The V and J ends lost 6 bases and 6 bases, in that order; junction bases with no gene match: 5. The CDR3 contains 15 residues. CDR3 bases: TGTGCCAGCAGCCGGGGGACAGGGGAGGCCAACGTCCTGACTTTC. Amino acid sequence: CASSRGTGEANVLTF.

In its sample, this clonotype was seen a few times. The J gene is TRBJ2-3, the V gene TRBV11-2; the D gene could be TRBD1 or TRBD2 (5 bases each). Looked up from germline, CDR1 is SGHAT and CDR2 is FQNNGV. CDR3 size: 13 residues. With 5 bases removed from V and 4 bases from J, the gap between germline ends came to 10 bases. In nucleotides, the CDR3 is TGTGCCAGCAGCCACGGGGCACCAGATACGCAGTATTTT. Its protein product is CASSHGAPDTQYF.